This T cell receptor (beta chain) was retrieved from a study of naive and memory T cell subsets. Findings and limits, study-wide: Especially in CD8 cells, naive repertoires contained a few larger clonotypes, possibly CD45RA-re-expressing memory cells.

Both TRBC1 and TRBC2 were covered by a beta constant-region primer of two equimolar oligonucleotides. Nested alpha and beta constant-region primers with the SP2 primer drove four PCR rounds on ligated cDNA. MiXCR was run by TCRdb on the UMI-ligation and nested PCR reads, yielding one entry per CDR3 protein. The data show some 82,000 distinct CDR3 sequences, approximately 10% seen once. The germline CDR1 and CDR2 sequences are SEHNR and FQNEAQ (reference sequence). The CDR3 has 13 residues. Trimming cost V 3 bases and J 2 bases, with 8 bases left between them. This clonotype was counted a few times. Antigen unknown.

Sequencing was done on a sample of naive CD4+ T cells from blood. This receptor was identified in a human donor in good health. The gene calls are TRBV7-9 and TRBJ2-7, with D possibly being TRBD1 or TRBD2 (5 bases each). The DNA for the CDR3 is TGTGCCAGCAGCTTGACGGGACCCTACGAGCAGTACTTC. This encodes CASSLTGPYEQYF.